These 24 T cell receptor beta chains were all obtained from the same sample, sequenced in a study of naive and memory T cell subsets. Both TRBC1 and TRBC2 were covered by a beta constant-region primer of two equimolar oligonucleotides. A single record per CDR3 protein comes from TCRdb applying MiXCR to the UMI-ligation and nested PCR reads. The sample lists approximately 140,000 distinct CDR3 sequences, about a sixth occurring once. Sequencing used naive CD4+ T cells from blood. The receptors originated from a human donor in good health.

CDR3 protein: CSAGPTSGRAYEQYF. The CDR3 DNA reads TGCAGCGCTGGTCCGACTAGCGGGAGAGCCTACGAGCAGTACTTC. The chain has TRBV29-1 and TRBJ2-7; TRBD2 agrees at 12 bases. The CDR3 contains 15 residues. Germline CDR1 and CDR2: SQVTM and ANQGSEA. Trimming removed 7 bases from V and 2 bases from J; junction bases left unmatched: 9.

This chain joins TRBV7-3 and TRBJ2-3, with D maybe TRBD2 (5 bases). Per the germline V gene, CDR1 is SGHTA and CDR2 is FQGTGA. The CDR3 is made up of 15 amino acids. The germline V and J ends were trimmed by 5 bases and 3 bases, with 15 bases remaining between them. CDR3 coding DNA: TGTGCCAGCAGCCCCCAGCCCAGAGGGACAGATACGCAGTATTTT. Its translation: CASSPQPRGTDTQYF.

This clonotype has more than one count but fewer than ten. The rearrangement joins TRBV29-1 to TRBJ2-5; TRBD1 agrees at 9 bases. V shed 7 bases and J 5 bases; nucleotides not matched to a gene: 2. Germline CDR1 SQVTM, CDR2 ANQGSEA. This CDR3 contains 11 residues. CDR3 loop: CSGDREETQYF. CDR3 coding DNA: TGCAGCGGGGACAGGGAGGAGACCCAGTACTTC.

V is TRBV7-2 and J is TRBJ2-3; the D gene could be TRBD1 or TRBD2 (6 bases each). Germline CDR1 and CDR2: SGHTA and FQGNSA. Trimming pared 5 bases from V and 8 bases from J, leaving 14 bases between. The CDR3 has 13 amino acids. The CDR3 DNA reads as TGTGCCAGCAGCCCGGGGGCGGTCTCTACGCAGTATTTT. Residues: CASSPGAVSTQYF.

There are many counts of this clonotype. This rearrangement joins TRBV24-1 to TRBJ2-3; the D is unclear. Germline V lookup: CDR1 KGHDR, CDR2 SFDVKD. Trimming pared 0 bases from V and 0 bases from J, leaving 6 bases between. The CDR3 has 15 residues. The CDR3 reads CATSDLASSTDTQYF. Here the CDR3 DNA reads TGTGCCACCAGTGATTTGGCGTCTAGCACAGATACGCAGTATTTT.

This clonotype turned up a few times. This chain connects TRBV28 to TRBJ1-1; D not resolved. The V gene's germline CDR1 is MDHEN and CDR2 SYDVKM. The CDR3 totals 14 residues. Trimming stripped 6 bases from V and 8 bases from J, with 19 bases between. CDR3 protein: CASSQDGVHREAFF. CDR3 nucleotides: TGTGCCAGCAGCCAGGACGGAGTCCATCGGGAAGCTTTCTTT.

The chain has TRBV10-3 and TRBJ2-1; D possibly uses TRBD1 or TRBD2 (5 bases each). The CDR3 is 14 amino acids. Germline-derived CDR1 and CDR2 are ENHRY and SYGVKD. Trimming left V 6 bases short and J 3 bases short, with 12 bases between. The CDR3 nucleotides are TGTGCCATCAGAGGGACGACCTTCTACAATGAGCAGTTCTTC. Encoded protein: CAIRGTTFYNEQFF.

V is TRBV6-1 and J is TRBJ2-7; D may match TRBD1 or TRBD2 (5 bases each). Germline CDR1 MNHNS, CDR2 SASEGT. CDR3 length: 17 amino acids. Deletions cut 3 bases from V and 2 bases from J, with 20 bases between. Here the CDR3 DNA reads TGTGCCAGCAGTGATATGGAAATGGGACCCGGGCCCTACGAGCAGTACTTC. Its translation: CASSDMEMGPGPYEQYF.

This clonotype was counted once. The chain couples TRBV20-1 to TRBJ2-7, with D perhaps matching TRBD1 (5 bases). Trimming stripped 0 bases from V and 4 bases from J, with 16 bases between. The CDR3 spans 15 residues. Germline CDR1 DFQATT, CDR2 SNEGSKA (reference sequence). The CDR3 spells CSARDRAGRRYEQYF. CDR3 nucleotide sequence: TGCAGTGCTAGAGATCGGGCAGGGCGGCGGTACGAGCAGTACTTC.

This chain uses TRBV15 with TRBJ1-4; 10 nucleotides align to TRBD1. CDR1 and CDR2 (germline): LNHNV, YYDKDF (reference sequence). Trimming cost V 3 bases and J 6 bases; bases outside gene matches: 1. The CDR3 is 14 residues long. The CDR3 loop reads CATSRDRGDEKLFF. CDR3 in DNA: TGTGCCACCAGCAGGGACAGGGGGGATGAAAAACTGTTTTTT.

In this sample, this clonotype turned up a few times. V gene TRBV20-1 combines with J gene TRBJ2-1; TRBD2 matches at 7 bases. CDR3 length equals 16 residues. Germline CDR1 reads DFQATT; CDR2 reads SNEGSKA (reference sequence). V shed 8 bases and J 6 bases; nucleotides not matched to a gene: 19. CDR3 protein: CSSWGGRAFFPNEQFF. The CDR3 nucleotides read TGCAGTTCCTGGGGGGGGAGGGCCTTTTTTCCCAATGAGCAGTTCTTC.

This clonotype was seen only a few times. The chain has TRBV10-3 and TRBJ2-7; 8 nucleotides agree with TRBD1. J gave up 3 bases and V 9 bases, and 10 bases lay outside the gene matches. The CDR3 runs to 14 residues. Germline loops: CDR1 ENHRY, CDR2 SYGVKD. DNA for the CDR3: TGTGCCATAGCCGGTGGACAGGGCAACTACGAGCAGTACTTC. This codes for CAIAGGQGNYEQYF.

The V call is TRBV29-1, the J call TRBJ2-3; 11 bases are a match to TRBD2. V lost 5 bases, J lost 5 bases, and 3 bases stayed unmatched. Per the germline V gene, CDR1 is SQVTM and CDR2 is ANQGSEA. The CDR3 is 13 amino acids. The CDR3 sequence: CSVLAGGKDTQYF. The CDR3 coding sequence is TGCAGCGTTTTAGCGGGAGGGAAAGATACGCAGTATTTT.

This chain uses TRBV7-2 with TRBJ2-7; 10 nucleotides match TRBD1. Germline V gene lookup returns CDR1 SGHTA and CDR2 FQGNSA. The CDR3 has 14 amino acids. Germline trimming cut 6 bases from V and 2 bases from J; bases unmatched to any gene: 4. The CDR3 is CASRRDRGTYEQYF. DNA for the CDR3: TGTGCCAGCAGGAGGGACAGGGGAACCTACGAGCAGTACTTC.

The chain links TRBV5-5 to TRBJ2-1; 11 nucleotides match TRBD2. Germline V gives CDR1 SGHKS, CDR2 YYEKEE (reference sequence). CDR3 length: 16 residues. The V segment lost 2 bases and the J segment 4 bases; nucleotides outside the gene matches: 5. The CDR3 region has the DNA TGTGCCAGCAGCTTCTCGACTAGCGGGGCGTACAATGAGCAGTTCTTC. This translates into CASSFSTSGAYNEQFF.

This clonotype was seen only a few times. The chain links TRBV20-1 to TRBJ1-5; the D is unclear. The CDR3 totals 13 residues. Germline CDR1 DFQATT, CDR2 SNEGSKA (reference sequence). V lost 4 bases to trimming and J lost 0 bases, with 7 bases between them. In DNA, the CDR3 is TGCAGTGCTATGGGAGATAGCAATCAGCCCCAGCATTTT. Protein: CSAMGDSNQPQHF.

This clonotype was observed a few times. The chain has TRBV6-5 and TRBJ2-2; D is unclear. Germline V gene data show CDR1 as MNHEY and CDR2 as SVGAGI. Deletions cut 2 bases from V and 1 base from J, with 5 bases between. CDR3 size: 14 residues. The CDR3 region is CASSYPKNTGELFF. Written as DNA, the CDR3 is TGTGCCAGCAGTTACCCGAAGAACACCGGGGAGCTGTTTTTT.

This clonotype was seen a handful of times. J is TRBJ2-2 and V is TRBV5-1; D is uncertain. Trimming pared 0 bases from V and 7 bases from J, leaving 7 bases between. CDR3 length equals 13 residues. CDR1 is SGHRS and CDR2 is YFSETQ in the germline V gene. CDR3 DNA: TGCGCCAGCAGCTTGGAGGGCGTCGGGGAGCTGTTTTTT. Amino acids: CASSLEGVGELFF.

This chain uses TRBV12-3 or TRBV12-4 with TRBJ2-7; D may match TRBD1 or TRBD2 (5 bases each). V lost 6 bases and J 7 bases, leaving 13 bases between the germline ends. This CDR3 region has 12 residues. The CDR3 coding sequence is TGTGCCAGCAGCTGGGACCTCCGAGAGCAGTACTTC. This encodes CASSWDLREQYF.

J is TRBJ2-1 and V is TRBV27; 7 bases match TRBD1. The germline V gene has CDR1 MNHEY and CDR2 SMNVEV (reference sequence). The ends lost 2 bases at V and 6 bases at J; junction bases unmatched: 1. The CDR3 length is 13 residues. CDR3 bases: TGTGCCAGCAGTTTAAGGACAGGCAATGAGCAGTTCTTC. Amino acids: CASSLRTGNEQFF.

The V and J genes are TRBV6-1 and TRBJ1-5; D unresolved. Trimming removed 1 base from V and 7 bases from J, with 8 bases in between. This CDR3 has 13 amino acids. Germline V lookup: CDR1 MNHNS, CDR2 SASEGT. The CDR3 here is CASSEGWRQPQHF. In DNA, the CDR3 is TGTGCCAGCAGTGAAGGGTGGAGGCAGCCCCAGCATTTT.

This clonotype occurred a few times. The rearrangement uses TRBV10-1 and TRBJ1-5; D is unresolved. This CDR3 has 17 amino acids. V shed 0 bases and J shed 0 bases, with 12 bases lying between them. Germline V gives CDR1 WNHNN, CDR2 SYGVQD (reference sequence). For the CDR3, the DNA is TGCGCCAGCAGTGAGTCGGGAAAGGATTATAGCAATCAGCCCCAGCATTTT. Translation gives CASSESGKDYSNQPQHF.

The chain couples TRBV28 to TRBJ2-7; D unresolved. V dropped 4 bases and J dropped 5 bases, with 18 bases sitting between them. The germline gives CDR1 MDHEN, CDR2 SYDVKM. The CDR3 loop spans 15 amino acids. CDR3 bases: TGTGCCAGCAGTTCTTCCGGACCGTCCTCTCACGAGCAGTACTTC. This gives the protein CASSSSGPSSHEQYF.

This clonotype was detected only a few times. The DNA of the CDR3 is TGTGCCACCAGTGACACCGACACAGGGAAGGGGTACAATGAGCAGTTCTTC. Its translation: CATSDTDTGKGYNEQFF. The V call is TRBV24-1, the J call TRBJ2-1; tentative D call: TRBD1 (6 bases). CDR3 length: 17 amino acids. Trimming left V 4 bases short and J 4 bases short, with 19 bases between. Germline-derived CDR1 and CDR2 are KGHDR and SFDVKD.